Below, 19 T cell receptor beta chains from the same sample are listed, as sequenced in a study of blood T cells in healthy people across ages. A second PCR, run for about 7 to 11 cycles, used a sample-barcoded 5' primer plus a J-beta primer mix. In TCRdb, the 5' RACE reads were re-called with MiXCR into one record per CDR3 protein. Among 700,000 to 900,000 distinct CDR3 sequences, roughly 50% were seen once, and the ten largest hold approximately 40%. Sequencing was done on a sample of blood. All receptors come from an elderly man in good health.

This rearrangement joins TRBV5-1 to TRBJ2-1; 7 bases map to TRBD1. J gave up 0 bases and V 2 bases, and 8 bases lay outside the gene matches. This CDR3 has 17 amino acids. CDR1 and CDR2 (germline): SGHRS, YFSETQ. Written as DNA, the CDR3 is TGCGCCAGCAGCTTTTATTGGACAGGTACCTCCTACAATGAGCAGTTCTTC. It translates to CASSFYWTGTSYNEQFF. Together with reference TRBV5-1 and TRBJ2-1, the CDR3 gives the full variable domain: KAGVTQTPRYLIKTRGQQVTLSCSPISGHRSVSWYQQTPGQGLQFLFEYFSETQRNKGNFPGRFSGRQFSNSRSEMNVSTLELGDSALYLCASSFYWTGTSYNEQFFGPGTRLTVL.

The CDR3 nucleotides are TGTGCCAGCACGTTGACGGCGGGGAATGAGCAGTTCTTC. It is translated as CASTLTAGNEQFF. This chain links TRBV28 with TRBJ2-1, with a weak D call TRBD2 (6 bases). V lost 7 bases to trimming and J lost 7 bases, with 14 bases between them. Germline CDR1 is MDHEN and CDR2 is SYDVKM. CDR3 size: 13 residues.

The gene calls are TRBV7-3 and TRBJ2-3, with TRBD2 as a possible D gene (6 bases). Germline V gives CDR1 SGHTA, CDR2 FQGTGA. The CDR3 is 13 residues long. Trimming cost V 4 bases and J 6 bases, with 11 bases left between them. Written as DNA, the CDR3 is TGTGCCAGCAGCTCGACTAGGGAGGATACGCAGTATTTT. Its protein is CASSSTREDTQYF.

The chain uses TRBV11-2 and TRBJ2-1; weak D call: TRBD1 (6 bases). Germline loops: CDR1 SGHAT, CDR2 FQNNGV. The CDR3 extends over 13 amino acids. Deletions cut 5 bases from V and 7 bases from J, with 12 bases between. CDR3 in DNA: TGTGCCAGCAGCCCTGACAGGATTAATGAGCAGTTCTTC. Protein: CASSPDRINEQFF.

This chain joins TRBV5-1 and TRBJ2-7; the match to TRBD1 covers 10 bases. With 0 bases clipped from V and 6 bases from J, the junction kept 3 bases outside the gene matches. There are 14 residues in the CDR3. CDR1 SGHRS and CDR2 YFSETQ come from the germline V gene. DNA of the CDR3: TGCGCCAGCAGCTTGGAAGACAGGGGGCGCGAGCAGTACTTC. It specifies CASSLEDRGREQYF.

The rearrangement links TRBV20-1 to TRBJ2-4; D is unclear. Germline V lookup: CDR1 DFQATT, CDR2 SNEGSKA (reference sequence). The CDR3 is 13 residues long. The V end lost 3 bases, the J end lost 5 bases, and 11 bases lay between the germline ends. The CDR3 sequence is CSARWQIENIQYF. CDR3 coding DNA: TGCAGTGCTAGGTGGCAGATCGAAAACATTCAGTACTTC.

The V and J genes are TRBV29-1 and TRBJ2-1; 10 bases map to TRBD2. Germline V gene lookup returns CDR1 SQVTM and CDR2 ANQGSEA. This CDR3 spans 14 amino acids. Losses at the gene ends were 4 bases for V and 7 bases for J; bases not matched to a gene: 7. The CDR3 coding sequence is TGCAGCGTTGTGAGCGGGAGGGCCTTTAATGAGCAGTTCTTC. Translated, it gives CSVVSGRAFNEQFF.

V is TRBV18 and J is TRBJ2-7; D is perhaps TRBD1 or TRBD2 (6 bases each). V was trimmed by 3 bases and J by 3 bases, leaving 15 bases between them. The germline gives CDR1 KGHSH, CDR2 LQKENI. This CDR3 has 15 amino acids. CDR3 loop: CASSPEWGAHYEQYF. CDR3 in DNA: TGTGCCAGCTCACCCGAGTGGGGGGCGCACTACGAGCAGTACTTC. Filled out from reference TRBV18 and TRBJ2-7, the complete variable domain reads NAGVMQNPRHLVRRRGQEARLRCSPMKGHSHVYWYRQLPEEGLKFMVYLQKENIIDESGMPKERFSAEFPKEGPSILRIQQVVRGDSAAYFCASSPEWGAHYEQYFGPGTRLTVT.

The chain joins TRBV25-1 to TRBJ2-3, with a possible D match to TRBD1 (6 bases). In germline, CDR1 is MGHDK, CDR2 SYGVNS. This CDR3 is built from 16 residues. V was pared by 0 bases and J by 14 bases, with 24 bases between. The CDR3 sequence: CASSEYLGAKHRYAYF. The CDR3 nucleotides read TGTGCCAGCAGTGAATATCTGGGGGCGAAACACAGATACGCGTATTTT.

The chain uses TRBV6-6 and TRBJ2-7; tentative D call: TRBD2 (7 bases). This CDR3 region has 14 residues. Germline V gene sequence: CDR1 MNHNY, CDR2 SVGAGI (reference sequence). Trimming removed 6 bases at V and 4 bases at J, with 16 bases between. CDR3 amino acids: CASSPGGGVYEQYF. In nucleotides, the CDR3 is TGTGCCAGCAGCCCAGGCGGGGGCGTTTACGAGCAGTACTTC.

This clonotype was found a few times. The chain combines TRBV12-3 or TRBV12-4 with TRBJ2-3; 8 bases agree with TRBD2. The CDR3 sequence is 16 residues long. V lost 6 bases to trimming and J lost 14 bases; unmatched junction nucleotides: 22. The CDR3 region has the DNA TGTGCCAGCAGCCCCGGGGCTAGCGGGTACCACAGATACGCGTATTTT. It yields the protein CASSPGASGYHRYAYF.

The V gene is TRBV28, the J gene TRBJ1-5; D is undetermined. V lost 3 bases, J lost 0 bases, and 9 bases lay in between. The germline gives CDR1 MDHEN, CDR2 SYDVKM. The CDR3 has 15 residues. The CDR3 loop is CASSFYLNSNQPQHF. In DNA, the CDR3 is TGTGCCAGCAGTTTTTATCTTAATAGCAATCAGCCCCAGCATTTT.

The chain uses TRBV7-6 and TRBJ2-1, with TRBD2 matching 7 bases. With 0 bases clipped from V and 0 bases from J, the junction kept 14 bases outside the gene matches. Germline V gene sequence: CDR1 SGHVS, CDR2 FNYEAQ. CDR3 size: 20 residues. The CDR3 DNA is TGTGCCAGCAGCTTAGCGTCGGGACTACCGAGGTTTCACTCCTACAATGAGCAGTTCTTC. Translation gives CASSLASGLPRFHSYNEQFF.

The chain couples TRBV19 to TRBJ2-4; D is perhaps TRBD2 (5 bases). The DNA end is a closer match to TRBJ2-7, so the J assignment may be wrong. The CDR3 runs to 11 residues. Germline V gene data show CDR1 as LNHDA and CDR2 as SQIVND (reference sequence). As DNA, the CDR3 is TGTGCCAGTAGTAACGGGGTCGAGCAGTACTTC. Encoded protein: CASSNGVEQYF.

The CDR3 DNA reads TGCGCCAGCAGCCAAGTGGACGGCCGTATGGGCTACACCTTC. Its translation: CASSQVDGRMGYTF. This sequence joins TRBV4-1 and TRBJ1-2; D is undetermined. CDR1 and CDR2 (germline): MGHRA, YSYEKL. This CDR3 contains 14 residues. The V end was cut by 1 base, the J end by 8 bases, with 14 bases between.

This chain uses TRBV10-3 with TRBJ1-5; a weak D match, TRBD1 (5 bases). Trimming took off 3 bases at V and 5 bases at J, with 8 bases between the two ends. Germline assignment: CDR1 ENHRY and CDR2 SYGVKD. The CDR3 is made up of 13 amino acids. CDR3 sequence reads: CAISEKGDQPQHF. CDR3 nucleotide sequence: TGTGCCATCAGTGAAAAAGGGGATCAGCCCCAGCATTTT.

The V call is TRBV7-2, the J call TRBJ2-3; a possible D gene is TRBD2 (6 bases). This CDR3 has 15 amino acids. Germline CDR1 reads SGHTA; CDR2 reads FQGNSA. With 4 bases removed from V and 6 bases from J, the gap between germline ends came to 17 bases. CDR3 region: CASSSLRRERDTQYF. The CDR3 nucleotides read TGTGCCAGCAGCTCCCTACGCCGGGAGAGGGATACGCAGTATTTT.

This clonotype was picked up a small number of times. The rearrangement uses TRBV9 and TRBJ2-5; D is unresolved. This CDR3 region has 14 residues. V dropped 4 bases and J dropped 1 base, with 11 bases sitting between them. The germline V gene encodes CDR1 SGDLS and CDR2 YYNGEE. Written as DNA, the CDR3 is TGTGCCAGCAGCCCCATGGCATTCCAAGAGACCCAGTACTTC. It is translated as CASSPMAFQETQYF. Using reference TRBV9 and TRBJ2-5 for the parts outside the CDR3, the full variable domain is DSGVTQTPKHLITATGQRVTLRCSPRSGDLSVYWYQQSLDQGLQFLIQYYNGEERAKGNILERFSAQQFPDLHSELNLSSLELGDSALYFCASSPMAFQETQYFGPGTRLLVL.

This chain joins TRBV5-1 and TRBJ2-1; 8 nucleotides agree with TRBD2. CDR1 and CDR2 from the germline V gene are SGHRS and YFSETQ. The V segment lost 3 bases and the J segment 5 bases; nucleotides outside the gene matches: 7. The CDR3 loop spans 15 amino acids. This CDR3 reads CASSSGLGVNNEQFF. CDR3 nucleotides: TGCGCCAGCAGCTCGGGACTAGGGGTGAACAATGAGCAGTTCTTC. Full variable domain (outside the CDR3, taken from reference TRBV5-1 and TRBJ2-1): KAGVTQTPRYLIKTRGQQVTLSCSPISGHRSVSWYQQTPGQGLQFLFEYFSETQRNKGNFPGRFSGRQFSNSRSEMNVSTLELGDSALYLCASSSGLGVNNEQFFGPGTRLTVL.